The 4 T cell receptor beta chains listed next were all sequenced from one sample in a study of blood T cell repertoires in COVID-19. Some clones are missing from TCRdb's copy, which holds only in-frame ones; the method was immunoSEQ multiplex PCR. The sample records around 120,000 clones, roughly 83% being singletons. Sequenced material: peripheral blood. The receptor set was obtained from a young man with acute or convalescent COVID-19.

The chain couples TRBV11-2 to TRBJ2-1, with a weak D call TRBD1 (5 bases). The CDR3 loop spans 17 amino acids. CDR1 and CDR2 (germline): SGHAT, FQNNGV. V was shortened by 2 bases and J by 4 bases, with 18 bases between the two germline ends. Here the CDR3 DNA reads TGTGCCAGCAGCTTAAGGGGAACCACGTCGATTTACAATGAGCAGTTCTTC. Protein sequence: CASSLRGTTSIYNEQFF.

The V gene is TRBV29-1, the J gene TRBJ1-1, with 8 bases that match TRBD1. The CDR3 length is 15 residues. From germline, CDR1 is SQVTM and CDR2 ANQGSEA. The trim removed 5 bases at V and 5 bases at J, leaving 13 bases unmatched. As DNA, the CDR3 is TGCAGCGTTCTTGGGTTTAGACAGGGGATTACTGAAGCTTTCTTT. This encodes CSVLGFRQGITEAFF.

DNA of the CDR3: TGTGCCAGTAGCCTACAGAGGGAGAATCAGCCCCAGCATTTT. Amino acids: CASSLQRENQPQHF. The rearrangement links TRBV19 to TRBJ1-5, with D unresolved. Trimming took 6 bases from V and 4 from J, leaving 13 bases between them. CDR3 size: 14 residues. Germline V gene sequence: CDR1 LNHDA, CDR2 SQIVND (reference sequence).

The chain employs TRBV19 and TRBJ2-1; D unresolved. The CDR3 loop spans 15 amino acids. V was trimmed by 7 bases and J by 0 bases, leaving 13 bases between them. Per the germline V gene, CDR1 is LNHDA and CDR2 is SQIVND (reference sequence). Here the CDR3 DNA reads TGTGCCAGTACCCCCTCTCATAGCTCCTACAATGAGCAGTTCTTC. Protein: CASTPSHSSYNEQFF.